This record looks at one TCR beta chain sequence and its context. Its antigen is still unknown. The conserved phenylalanine or tryptophan normally closing the CDR3 is absent here, so this likely arose from a read error. The sample belongs to a study of identical twins. Whole-study results and caveats: Partial confounding of zero-insertion analyses by invariant MAIT and iNKT cells was possible.

TCRdb re-called the 5' RACE reads with MiXCR, one entry per CDR3 protein. The repertoire holds under 800,000 distinct CDR3 sequences, with about 20% as singletons. These data were likewise used in another study, on T cells expressing NK-cell markers. That study adds: In sorted CD3+CD56+NKG2C+, CD3+CD56+NKG2C- and CD3+CD56-NKG2C+ T cells, TCR beta repertoires were obtained. Sequenced donors, eight in total, included seven who were HCMV-seropositive and one who was seronegative. In four donors, these clonotypes also led the CD3+CD56-NKG2C+ fraction.

Sample: PBMCs. This TCR was recovered from a woman aged 18-35 years in good health.

The chain's CDR3 is CASPASLNTGELFL. CDR3 sequence (DNA): TGTGCCAGCCCAGCTAGCCTAAACACCGGGGAGCTGTTTTTA. The chain employs TRBV7-2 and TRBJ2-2; D may be TRBD2 (5 bases). Trimming took off 8 bases at V and 2 bases at J, with 12 bases between the two ends. There are 14 residues in the CDR3. From germline, CDR1 is SGHTA and CDR2 FQGNSA.